This T cell receptor beta chain was documented in a study of response to subunit inactivated influenza vaccine. Via MiXCR, TCRdb re-called the RT-PCR reads, giving one row per CDR3 protein. The data contain about 650,000 distinct CDR3 sequences, 14% of them singletons. CDR3 length equals 11 residues. V shed 7 bases and J shed 7 bases, with 9 bases lying between them. Germline CDR1 is MNHEY and CDR2 is SMNVEV (reference sequence). Findings and limits, study-wide: Each seasonal influenza vaccination, the authors suggested, recruits few new T cells.

This clonotype was seen a handful of times. The target antigen is unknown. The TCR originated in a man over 45 who received an inactivated influenza vaccine. Sample: PBMCs from blood, taken approximately 15 days before vaccination. The gene calls are TRBV27 and TRBJ2-3, with D possibly called TRBD1 or TRBD2 (5 bases each). The DNA of the CDR3 is TGTGCCAGCATCTGGGGGAATACGCAGTATTTT. Protein product: CASIWGNTQYF.